Following are 9 T cell receptor beta chains from one sample sequenced in a study of shared T cell receptors in the human thymus. The assay was immunoSEQ multiplex PCR, and TCRdb's table has in-frame clones only and misses some. The table includes some 700,000 clones, roughly 85% detected once. These data were also reused for a study on human thymus T cells.

Material for sequencing was thymocytes. The receptors come from a girl under two years old with a congenital heart defect.

V is TRBV30 and J is TRBJ2-2, with D maybe TRBD2 (6 bases). CDR1 and CDR2 from the germline V gene are GTSNPN and SVGIG (reference sequence). The CDR3 totals 16 residues. V shed 3 bases and J shed 0 bases, with 14 bases lying between them. In DNA form, the CDR3 reads TGTGCCTGGAGGGATGGAGGGCGGACGAACACCGGGGAGCTGTTTTTT. This sequence encodes CAWRDGGRTNTGELFF. Using reference TRBV30 and TRBJ2-2 for the parts outside the CDR3, the full variable domain is SQTIHQWPATLVQPVGSPLSLECTVEGTSNPNLYWYRQAAGRGLQLLFYSVGIGQISSEVPQNLSASRPQDRQFILSSKKLLLSDSGFYLCAWRDGGRTNTGELFFGEGSRLTVL.

The chain combines TRBV6-1 with TRBJ2-7; 9 positions agree with TRBD2. Germline loops: CDR1 MNHNS, CDR2 SASEGT. V was clipped by 4 bases and J by 4 bases; unmatched bases: 11. The CDR3 is 16 amino acids. In DNA form, the CDR3 reads TGTGCCAGCAGTGCCCGGGCAGCGGGGGGCTGTTACGAGCAGTACTTC. It translates to CASSARAAGGCYEQYF.

The V gene is TRBV11-2, the J gene TRBJ1-5, with TRBD1 identical over 7 bases. The germline gives CDR1 SGHAT, CDR2 FQNNGV. Trimming cost V 3 bases and J 2 bases; bases outside gene matches: 10. The CDR3 extends over 17 amino acids. The CDR3 region has the DNA TGTGCCAGCAGCTTTGGACAGGATAACGAAGGCAATCAGCCCCAGCATTTT. Its protein product is CASSFGQDNEGNQPQHF.

The V gene is TRBV2, the J gene TRBJ2-7; D unclear. The CDR3 length is 12 residues. Germline values: CDR1 SNHLY, CDR2 FYNNEI. V lost 1 base and J 4 bases, leaving 5 bases between the germline ends. CDR3 nucleotides: TGTGCCAGCAGTGAAGTAGAGTACGAGCAGTACTTC. Amino acid sequence: CASSEVEYEQYF. The entire variable domain, with the rest obtained from reference TRBV2 and TRBJ2-7, is as follows: EPEVTQTPSHQVTQMGQEVILRCVPISNHLYFYWYRQILGQKVEFLVSFYNNEISEKSEIFDDQFSVERPDGSNFTLKIRSTKLEDSAMYFCASSEVEYEQYFGPGTRLTVT.

The J gene is TRBJ1-6, the V gene TRBV6-6, with 7 bases matching TRBD1. CDR1 MNHNY and CDR2 SVGAGI come from the germline V gene (reference sequence). CDR3 size: 15 residues. The V segment lost 0 bases and the J segment 7 bases; nucleotides outside the gene matches: 3. The CDR3 sequence is CASSYSGTANSPLHF. DNA of the CDR3: TGTGCCAGCAGTTACTCCGGGACAGCGAATTCACCCCTCCACTTT.

This clone was counted a single time. The chain combines TRBV7-3 with TRBJ1-1; 7 bases line up with TRBD1. This CDR3 contains 18 residues. V lost 2 bases and J lost 1; bases outside the gene matches: 13. Germline loops: CDR1 SGHTA, CDR2 FQGTGA. DNA of the CDR3: TGTGCCAGCAGCTTATATGACAGGGAAAGCGCCTCGAACACTGAAGCTTTCTTT. Translation: CASSLYDRESASNTEAFF.

This sequence joins TRBV13 and TRBJ2-2; 8 nucleotides match TRBD2. The V and J ends lost 1 base and 1 base, in that order; junction bases with no gene match: 5. CDR3 length: 17 amino acids. CDR1 and CDR2 from the germline V gene are PRHDT and FYEKMQ (reference sequence). The CDR3 region has the DNA TGTGCCAGCAGCTTAGTCGGCCTAGCGGGGAACACCGGGGAGCTGTTTTTT. Translated, it gives CASSLVGLAGNTGELFF.

There are a few counts of this clone. This chain links TRBV19 with TRBJ2-1, with D uncertain. Germline CDR1 reads LNHDA; CDR2 reads SQIVND (reference sequence). The CDR3 is made up of 15 amino acids. Trimming pared 10 bases from V and 0 bases from J, leaving 16 bases between. The CDR3: CATMISVSSYNEQFF. In DNA, the CDR3 is TGTGCCACCATGATTTCGGTGAGCTCCTACAATGAGCAGTTCTTC.

This chain links TRBV4-1 with TRBJ2-1; tentative D call: TRBD2 (5 bases). The CDR3 is 16 amino acids. Trimming took 6 bases from V and 9 from J, leaving 24 bases between them. Germline V gene data show CDR1 as MGHRA and CDR2 as YSYEKL. The CDR3 DNA is TGCGCCAGCAGTCCTTTCGGACCTGAGAGAGGGATTGAGCAGTTCTTC. It codes for CASSPFGPERGIEQFF.